Below, 10 T cell receptor beta chains from the same sample are listed, as sequenced in a study of shared clonotypes between healthy human individuals. Sequencing was performed with immunoSEQ multiplex PCR; in TCRdb, only in-frame clones are kept and a portion is missing. The sample carries millions of clones, approximately 90% recorded once. Sequences were obtained from naive CD4+ T cells sorted from blood. Subset meaning: CD45RA+ positively selected. The receptors here all came from a man in his late teens or twenties in good health.

The CDR3: CASSYSRLPSTDTQYF. CDR3 in DNA: TGTGCCAGCAGTTACTCGCGGCTTCCTAGCACAGATACGCAGTATTTT. This chain joins TRBV6-5 and TRBJ2-3; D is unclear. Trimming pared 0 bases from V and 0 bases from J, leaving 10 bases between. The CDR3 consists of 16 residues. The germline CDR1 and CDR2 sequences are MNHEY and SVGAGI.

The chain carries TRBV29-1 and TRBJ2-5; D might be TRBD2 (5 bases). Germline-derived CDR1 and CDR2 are SQVTM and ANQGSEA. With 8 bases removed from V and 5 bases from J, the gap between germline ends came to 15 bases. The CDR3 has 12 residues. In nucleotides, the CDR3 is TGCAGCTCCGAAAATGGCGGGGAGACCCAGTACTTC. Amino acids: CSSENGGETQYF. The variable domain in full, completed from reference TRBV29-1 and TRBJ2-5, reads SAVISQKPSRDICQRGTSLTIQCQVDSQVTMMFWYRQQPGQSLTLIATANQGSEATYESGFVIDKFPISRPNLTFSTLTVSNMSPEDSSIYLCSSENGGETQYFGPGTRLLVL.

The CDR3 bases are TGTGCCAGCAGTGGACAGCGGGAGAGGACCTACGAGCAGTACTTC. This gives the protein CASSGQRERTYEQYF. The chain carries TRBV2 and TRBJ2-7; TRBD2 matches at 8 bases. CDR1 and CDR2 from the germline V gene are SNHLY and FYNNEI. This CDR3 is 15 amino acids long. Trimming at V came to 4 bases and at J to 2 bases, leaving 7 bases not matched to a gene.

The chain links TRBV5-1 to TRBJ2-1; 7 bases match TRBD2. The CDR3 spans 14 residues. The germline CDR1 and CDR2 sequences are SGHRS and YFSETQ. The trim removed 4 bases at V and 0 bases at J, leaving 1 base unmatched. The CDR3 sequence is CASSGTTSYNEQFF. In DNA form, the CDR3 reads TGCGCCAGCAGCGGGACTACCTCCTACAATGAGCAGTTCTTC.

The chain is built from TRBV19 and TRBJ1-2; TRBD1 might be the D (5 bases). CDR1 is LNHDA and CDR2 is SQIVND in the germline V gene (reference sequence). CDR3 length: 11 amino acids. Trimming stripped 6 bases from V and 9 bases from J, with 11 bases between. The CDR3 sequence: CASSIGGSYTF. As DNA, the CDR3 is TGTGCCAGTAGCATTGGGGGGAGCTACACCTTC.

V usage is TRBV11-2 and J usage is TRBJ2-3, with TRBD2 matching 12 bases. The CDR3 totals 15 residues. V shed 7 bases, J shed 6 bases, and the junction held 8 bases outside the gene matches. Germline CDR1 and CDR2: SGHAT and FQNNGV. The CDR3 sequence: CASIRTSGIGDTQYF. Written as DNA, the CDR3 is TGTGCCAGCATTCGGACTAGCGGGATTGGGGATACGCAGTATTTT.

The V and J genes are TRBV19 and TRBJ2-7, with TRBD1 matching 7 bases. The junction had 24 bases not matched to a gene; V was cut back by 5 bases and J by 5 bases. The CDR3 contains 19 residues. The germline CDR1 and CDR2 sequences are LNHDA and SQIVND (reference sequence). The CDR3 DNA follows: TGTGCCAGTAGTTCGGACAGGTCATTTTTTCTTTCAGCTCCCCACGAGCAGTACTTC. This encodes CASSSDRSFFLSAPHEQYF.

The J gene is TRBJ1-3, the V gene TRBV18; D is uncertain. Germline V gene data show CDR1 as KGHSH and CDR2 as LQKENI. This CDR3 spans 16 amino acids. V lost 3 bases, J lost 0 bases, and 12 bases lay in between. This CDR3 is CASSPYSPDSGNTIYF. DNA of the CDR3: TGTGCCAGCTCACCTTACTCACCGGACTCTGGAAACACCATATATTTT.

V gene TRBV5-4 combines with J gene TRBJ1-5, with TRBD1 matching over 8 bases. The J segment lost 11 bases and the V segment lost 4 bases, leaving 5 bases of the junction unmatched. Germline V CDR1 and CDR2: SGHNT, YYREEE (reference sequence). The CDR3 runs 12 residues. CDR3 sequence: CASSLDRGSQHF. DNA for the CDR3: TGTGCCAGCAGCCTCGACAGGGGCTCCCAGCATTTT.

The chain employs TRBV7-9 and TRBJ2-7; no clear D gene. Trimming stripped 0 bases from V and 7 bases from J, with 7 bases between. Germline CDR1 is SEHNR and CDR2 is FQNEAQ (reference sequence). CDR3 length equals 12 residues. The CDR3 sequence: CASSLALGEQYF. Written as DNA, the CDR3 is TGTGCCAGCAGCTTAGCGCTGGGGGAGCAGTACTTC.